The clone carrying this T cell receptor beta chain appeared many times. Its antigen is currently unknown. The CDR3 is 15 amino acids. CDR1 SNHLY and CDR2 FYNNEI come from the germline V gene. With 5 bases removed from V and 2 bases from J, the gap between germline ends came to 16 bases. The sample is drawn from a study of blood T cells in healthy people across ages. Whole-study results and caveats: Naive T cell percentage strongly correlated with TCR beta diversity. Unsorted PBMCs blocked a conclusive comparison of naive and antigen-experienced cells. Per million T cells, the diversity of TCR beta decreased roughly linearly as age advanced.

Then a second PCR, running roughly 6 to 11 cycles, was carried out with a sample-barcoded 5' primer and a J-beta primer mix. Tags on each cDNA molecule came from a template-switch adaptor with 12 random nucleotides. A single record per CDR3 protein comes from TCRdb applying MiXCR to the 5' RACE reads. The data show fewer than 2,000,000 distinct CDR3 sequences, with about 35% seen just once and about 11% held by the top ten. Material for sequencing was blood. The J gene is TRBJ2-7, the V gene TRBV2; D unclear. The origin of this receptor is a woman in her twenties or thirties in good health. The CDR3 here is CASSFEPLGPYEQYF. CDR3 nucleotides: TGTGCCAGCAGTTTTGAACCATTAGGTCCCTACGAGCAGTACTTC. The full variable domain, with the rest looked up from reference TRBV2 and TRBJ2-7, is EPEVTQTPSHQVTQMGQEVILRCVPISNHLYFYWYRQILGQKVEFLVSFYNNEISEKSEIFDDQFSVERPDGSNFTLKIRSTKLEDSAMYFCASSFEPLGPYEQYFGPGTRLTVT.